Listed below are T cell receptor beta chains from one sample, sequenced in a study of control samples from healthy donors and cancer patients. Method: immunoSEQ multiplex PCR; TCRdb's copy keeps in-frame clones and lacks some. The repertoire holds tens of thousands of clones, with roughly 80% as singletons. The sample consisted of blood. The receptor set was obtained from a young man in good health. CDR3s include the opening cysteine and the closing phenylalanine or tryptophan. D genes are given only for firm matches. Only part of the rows carry a size: once, few, many, or a class if the clone is expanded.

d_call,clone_size,v_call,j_call,cdr3_nt,cdr3_aa
-,-,TRBV30,TRBJ1-5,TGTGCCTGGAGTGAGGGGGGAGGCAATCAGCCCCAGCATTTT,CAWSEGGGNQPQHF
-,-,TRBV7-2,TRBJ2-1,TGTGCCAGCAGACGGGAGACGGGAAATTTCTTC,CASRRETGNFF
TRBD2,-,TRBV7-9,TRBJ2-5,TGTGCCAGCAGCCCAACGACTAGCGGGGGGGTTGAGACCCAGTACTTC,CASSPTTSGGVETQYF
-,-,TRBV3-1/TRBV3-2,TRBJ1-2,TGTGCCAGCCGTACAAGAGGGGCTGAAGGCTACACCTTC,CASRTRGAEGYTF
-,once,TRBV7-2,TRBJ1-2,TGTGCCAGCAGCTTAGGGACCCGAGGGAGCTATGGCTACACCTTC,CASSLGTRGSYGYTF
-,-,TRBV9,TRBJ2-6,TGTGCCAGCAGCGCGGGTGGAGGGTTCTCCTCTGGGGCCAACGTCCTGACTTTC,CASSAGGGFSSGANVLTF
-,-,TRBV5-1,TRBJ2-1,TGCGCCAGCAGCTTGGGGACAATGAGCTCCTACAATGAGCAATTCTTC,CASSLGTMSSYNEQFF
TRBD2,-,TRBV4-1,TRBJ2-1,TGCGCCAGCAGCCAGGATGGCGGGGGGGCCCGGGATGAGCAGTTCTTC,CASSQDGGGARDEQFF
-,-,TRBV9,TRBJ1-4,TGTGCCAGCAGCGTAGAGGCAGGGACTAATGAAAAACTGTTTTTT,CASSVEAGTNEKLFF
TRBD1,-,TRBV18,TRBJ1-5,TGTGCCAGCTCACCAGGGGACGGGACAGGGAGAAATCAGCCCCAGCATTTT,CASSPGDGTGRNQPQHF
-,-,TRBV24-1,TRBJ2-3,TGTGCCACCAGCGACTGGAAAAGCACAGATACGCAGTATTTT,CATSDWKSTDTQYF
-,-,TRBV5-6,TRBJ1-1,TGTGCCAGCAGCTCCTGGAACACTGAAGCTTTCTTT,CASSSWNTEAFF
TRBD1,-,TRBV4-1,TRBJ2-7,TGCGCCAGCAGCCTTGAGACAGGGGGCGAGCAGTACTTC,CASSLETGGEQYF
-,once,TRBV28,TRBJ2-4,TGTGCCAGCAGTATCACGGGGGTGGGGAACATTCAGTACTTC,CASSITGVGNIQYF
TRBD1,medium-sized,TRBV5-1,TRBJ2-7,TGCGCCAGCAGCTTGGCCGCGAAGACAGGGAGAGGGAGCGAGCAGTACTTC,CASSLAAKTGRGSEQYF
TRBD1,-,TRBV6-6,TRBJ1-4,TGTGCCAGCAGTTACAACAGGGGGCTTGAAAAACTGTTTTTT,CASSYNRGLEKLFF
-,once,TRBV5-5,TRBJ1-1,TGTGCCAGCACCACGGGCCGGAACACTGAAGCTTTCTTT,CASTTGRNTEAFF
-,few,TRBV20-1,TRBJ2-7,TGCAGTGCTAGACAGCTATACGAGCAGTACTTC,CSARQLYEQYF
-,once,TRBV10-1,TRBJ1-2,TGCGCCAGCAGTGATTCTTCCCGGGGCTACACCTTC,CASSDSSRGYTF
-,-,TRBV7-9,TRBJ1-1,TGTGCCAGCAGCTTACAGGGCTTCAACACTGAAGCTTTCTTT,CASSLQGFNTEAFF
-,-,TRBV29-1,TRBJ2-7,TGCAGCGTTGAAGATCCAGCCTACGAGCAGTACTTC,CSVEDPAYEQYF
TRBD1,-,TRBV9,TRBJ1-2,TGTGCCAGCAGCGCAGGGGGCGCGTATGGCTACACCTTC,CASSAGGAYGYTF
-,-,TRBV30,TRBJ2-7,TGTGCCTGGAGTACGGGGACGGGGGCCTACGAGCAGTACTTC,CAWSTGTGAYEQYF
TRBD1,-,TRBV30,TRBJ1-3,TGTGCCTGGACTCAACTCGGACAGGGCGGAAACACCATATATTTT,CAWTQLGQGGNTIYF
-,-,TRBV29-1,TRBJ1-1,TGCAGCGGGGGAAAGATTGATAACACTGAAGCTTTCTTT,CSGGKIDNTEAFF
-,-,TRBV19,TRBJ1-5,TGTGCCAGTACCCACAGTTCCAATCAGCCCCAGCATTTT,CASTHSSNQPQHF
-,few,TRBV14,TRBJ2-5,TGTGCCACCGCAGGTTTGGAGACCCAGTACTTC,CATAGLETQYF
TRBD1,-,TRBV19,TRBJ1-2,TGTGCCAGTAGTATGATGGGACAGGGCCATTCCTATGGCTACACCTTC,CASSMMGQGHSYGYTF
TRBD1,-,TRBV5-8,TRBJ1-3,TGTGCCAGCACCTCAGACAGGGTCTACTCTGGAAACACCATATATTTT,CASTSDRVYSGNTIYF
-,once,TRBV12-3/TRBV12-4,TRBJ1-2,TGTGCCAGCAGTCACCAAGGGGGCTACACCTTC,CASSHQGGYTF
TRBD2,-,TRBV4-2,TRBJ2-2,TGTGCCAGCAGCCAACCTAGCGGGGGGTTGACCGGGGAGCTGTTTTTT,CASSQPSGGLTGELFF
TRBD1,-,TRBV7-2,TRBJ1-2,TGTGCCAGCAGCTTAATGGGACAGGGGGGCTATGGCTACACCTTC,CASSLMGQGGYGYTF
-,once,TRBV2,TRBJ2-1,TGTGCCAGCAGTAGACAGAGCTCCTACAATGGGCAGTTCTTC,CASSRQSSYNGQFF
-,-,TRBV4-2,TRBJ2-7,TGTGCCAGCAGCCAAGTTTCAGGGGGGACCTCCTACGAGCAGTACTTC,CASSQVSGGTSYEQYF
-,-,TRBV7-9,TRBJ2-1,TGTGCCAGCAGCGTAGGGACGGGTGGCTATGAGCAGTTCTTC,CASSVGTGGYEQFF
-,once,TRBV6-6,TRBJ1-1,TGTGCCAGCAGTAAAAACACTGAAGCTTTCTTT,CASSKNTEAFF
-,once,TRBV19,TRBJ1-5,TGTGCCAGTAGTTTTGGAAAGAGCGGTCAGCCCCAGCATTTT,CASSFGKSGQPQHF
-,-,TRBV27,TRBJ2-3,TGTGCCAGCACCAGGGGACCCGAGTCAGATACGCAGTATTTT,CASTRGPESDTQYF
-,-,TRBV3-1/TRBV3-2,TRBJ2-3,TGTGCCAGCAGCCATCGCGGCGGCACAGATACGCAGTATTTT,CASSHRGGTDTQYF
-,-,TRBV20-1,TRBJ2-5,TGCAGTGCTACAGGAAAAGAGACCCAGTACTTC,CSATGKETQYF
TRBD1,-,TRBV10-3,TRBJ2-3,TGTGCCATCAGGTCCGGGACAGGAGGGAGCACAGATACGCAGTATTTT,CAIRSGTGGSTDTQYF
-,-,TRBV7-2,TRBJ2-4,TGTGCCAGCAGCTCCCCGGGGTGGCAGGCCAAAAACATTCAGTACTTC,CASSSPGWQAKNIQYF
-,-,TRBV5-1,TRBJ2-3,TGCGCCAGCAGCTTGAGGGACTCAGAGACAGATACGCAGTATTTT,CASSLRDSETDTQYF
-,-,TRBV28,TRBJ1-6,TGTGCCAGCACCCCGGGGACCAGGGATTCACCCCTCCACTTT,CASTPGTRDSPLHF
TRBD2,-,TRBV7-9,TRBJ2-3,TGTGCCAGCAGCCCCTTCGGACTAGCGGGGGGCAGCACAGATACGCAGTATTTT,CASSPFGLAGGSTDTQYF
-,-,TRBV5-1,TRBJ1-1,TGCGCCAGCAGCTTGGTAATAGGAAGGACTGAAGCTTTCTTT,CASSLVIGRTEAFF
-,-,TRBV30,TRBJ1-1,TGTGCCTGGAGTACCGGTTACACTGAAGCTTTCTTT,CAWSTGYTEAFF
TRBD1,-,TRBV6-5,TRBJ2-1,TGTGCCAGCAGTATTCCGGGACAGGGGTTCAATGAGCAGTTCTTC,CASSIPGQGFNEQFF
-,-,TRBV11-1,TRBJ1-1,TGTGCCAGCAGCTTGGAATGGCTGCAGCGGGGCACTGAAGCTTTCTTT,CASSLEWLQRGTEAFF
-,-,TRBV2,TRBJ2-3,TGTGCCAGCAGTGGGTGGGGTAGTACAGATACGCAGTATTTT,CASSGWGSTDTQYF
-,few,TRBV12-3/TRBV12-4,TRBJ1-2,TGTGCCAGCAGTTTCTACGATAGGTATGGCTACACCTTC,CASSFYDRYGYTF
-,-,TRBV5-6,TRBJ1-1,TGTGCCAGCAGTCTACCGACCTTGAACACTGAAGCTTTCTTT,CASSLPTLNTEAFF
-,-,TRBV30,TRBJ1-1,TGTGCCTGGAGTGTCGGGGGAAACACTGAAGCTTTCTTT,CAWSVGGNTEAFF
-,-,TRBV24-1,TRBJ1-2,TGTGCCACCAGTAACAGGCGCGATGGCTACACCTTC,CATSNRRDGYTF
-,-,TRBV6-5,TRBJ2-1,TGTGCCAGCAGCCGACCTGGGTACAATGAGCAGTTCTTC,CASSRPGYNEQFF
-,once,TRBV12-3/TRBV12-4,TRBJ1-4,TGTGCCAGTGTGGGCGGAGGAAATGAAAAACTGTTTTTT,CASVGGGNEKLFF
TRBD1,-,TRBV7-9,TRBJ1-2,TGTGCCAGCAGCTTAGCTCGGACAGGGTCGCGCTACACCTTC,CASSLARTGSRYTF
TRBD1,-,TRBV18,TRBJ2-7,TGTGCCAGCTCACAAACAGGGGTTGGGTTATACGAGCAGTACTTC,CASSQTGVGLYEQYF
-,-,TRBV27,TRBJ1-1,TGTGCCAGCAGTATAGGAAATCGAAGAACTGAAGCTTTCTTT,CASSIGNRRTEAFF
-,-,TRBV5-1,TRBJ2-7,TGCGCCAGCAGCTTGGGGGGTAGGGCCGAGATCTACGAGCAGTACTTC,CASSLGGRAEIYEQYF